This TCR beta chain was recovered during a study of PD-L1 blockade in urothelial cancer. Study in general: Dosed intravenously at 1,200 mg every 3 weeks, atezolizumab was initiated by patients in the mid-2010s. Peripheral blood specimens exhibited a median yield of 141,255 T cells. After treatment start, blood was analyzed at 3 weeks (second dose) and at 6 weeks.

Trimming removed 7 bases at V and 4 bases at J, with 11 bases between. The germline V gene encodes CDR1 SGDLS and CDR2 YYNGEE. The CDR3 spans 12 residues. Assay used: immunoSEQ multiplex PCR; TCRdb lists only in-frame clones, some missing. The sample lists fewer than 85,000 clones, roughly 90% occurring once. Time point reported: peripheral blood 6 weeks after treatment start. Enrolled patients showed locally advanced or metastatic urothelial carcinoma. This chain joins TRBV9 and TRBJ1-2; no firm D call. This specimen was PBMCs, taken around atezolizumab (anti-PD-L1) treatment. The receptor was derived from a man aged 60-69 years with urothelial cancer. As DNA, the CDR3 is TGTGCCAGCTCCCCCGGACTCTATGGCTACACCTTC. Translation gives CASSPGLYGYTF.